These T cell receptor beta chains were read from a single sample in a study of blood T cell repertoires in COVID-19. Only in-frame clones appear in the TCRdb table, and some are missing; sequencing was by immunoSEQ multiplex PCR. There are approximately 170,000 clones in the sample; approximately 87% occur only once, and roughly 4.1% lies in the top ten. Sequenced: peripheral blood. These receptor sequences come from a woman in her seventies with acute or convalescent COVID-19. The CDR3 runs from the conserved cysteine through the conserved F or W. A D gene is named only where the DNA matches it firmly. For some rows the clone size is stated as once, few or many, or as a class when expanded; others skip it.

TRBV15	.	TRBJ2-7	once	TGTGCCACCAGCCCACCCAACAAAGCCTACGAGCAGTACTTC	CATSPPNKAYEQYF
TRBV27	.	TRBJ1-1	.	TGTGCCAGCCTTAAGACCCATATGGGGCCGCACACTGAAGCTTTCTTT	CASLKTHMGPHTEAFF
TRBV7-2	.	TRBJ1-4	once	TGTGCCAGCAGCTCCGGACTGAGTAATGAAAAACTGTTTTTT	CASSSGLSNEKLFF
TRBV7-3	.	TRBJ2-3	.	TGTGCCAGCAGCAACCTGGGGGGAGATACGCAGTATTTT	CASSNLGGDTQYF
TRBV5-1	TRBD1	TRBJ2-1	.	TGCGCCAGCAGCTTATGGGACAGGGGCTTTCAAAATGAGCAGTTCTTC	CASSLWDRGFQNEQFF
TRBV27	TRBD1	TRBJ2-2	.	TGTGCCAGCAGTCTAGGGGGCAGGGGACCCCCGCTAACACTTGGGGAGCTGTTTTTT	CASSLGGRGPPLTLGELFF
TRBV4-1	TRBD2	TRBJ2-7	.	TGCGCCAGCAGCCAAGAAGGGACTAGCTCCTACGAGCAGTACTTC	CASSQEGTSSYEQYF
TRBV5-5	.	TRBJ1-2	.	TGTGCCAGCAGCGTAGGGGGAAACTATGGCTACACCTTC	CASSVGGNYGYTF
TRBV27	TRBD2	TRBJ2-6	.	TGTGCCAGCAGTTTTGCGGGGGGCGCTGGGGCCAACGTCCTGACTTTC	CASSFAGGAGANVLTF
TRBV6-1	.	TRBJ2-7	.	TGTGCCAGCAGTGAAATAAGTAGACTCTACTACGAGCAGTACTTC	CASSEISRLYYEQYF
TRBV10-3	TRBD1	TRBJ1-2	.	TGTGCCATCAGTGCGGACAGGGGTTCCTATGGCTACACCTTC	CAISADRGSYGYTF
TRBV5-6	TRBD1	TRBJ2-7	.	TGTGCCAGCAGTAATACCGGGACAGGGGGCGCGAGAGGTCCCTACGAGCAGTACTTC	CASSNTGTGGARGPYEQYF
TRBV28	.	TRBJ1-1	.	TGTGCCGGGCAGACCAGGGGCACTGAAGCTTTCTTT	CAGQTRGTEAFF
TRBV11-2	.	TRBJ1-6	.	TGTGCCAGCAGCTTAGAGCGGTATTCACCCCTCCACTTT	CASSLERYSPLHF
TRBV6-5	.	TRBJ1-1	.	TGTGCCAGCAGTCCACAGGGTACCCGGACTGAAGCTTTCTTT	CASSPQGTRTEAFF
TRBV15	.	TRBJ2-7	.	TGTGCCACCAGCGACCGGGACACAACCTACGAGCAGTACTTC	CATSDRDTTYEQYF
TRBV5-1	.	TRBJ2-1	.	TGCGCCAGCAGCTTGGAACCTACCGTGAATGAGCAGTTCTTC	CASSLEPTVNEQFF
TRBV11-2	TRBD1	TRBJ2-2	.	TGTGCCAGCAGCCCTCGGACAGGGGCGGTCGCCGGGGAGCTGTTTTTT	CASSPRTGAVAGELFF
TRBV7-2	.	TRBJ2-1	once	TGTGCCAGCTCTACAGGGCTGAATGAGCAGTTCTTC	CASSTGLNEQFF
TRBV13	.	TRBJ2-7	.	TGTGCCAGCAGCTTCCTCGGAGGCTCCCCGTCCTACGAGCAGTACTTC	CASSFLGGSPSYEQYF
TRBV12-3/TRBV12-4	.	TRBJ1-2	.	TGTGCCAGCAGCCGCCTGGCTGGTGGCTACACCTTC	CASSRLAGGYTF
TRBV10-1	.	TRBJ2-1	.	TGCGCCAGCAGTGAGTCCCAGGGAATCAGTGAGCAGTTCTTC	CASSESQGISEQFF
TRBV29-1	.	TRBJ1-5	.	TGCAGCGTTGCACTGGGCGATCAGCCCCAGCATTTT	CSVALGDQPQHF
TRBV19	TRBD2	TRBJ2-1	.	TGTGCCAGTAGTATGACTAGCGGGACCGCGATATACAATGAGCAGTTCTTC	CASSMTSGTAIYNEQFF
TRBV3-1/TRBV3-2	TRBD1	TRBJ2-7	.	TGTGCCAGCAGCTATGAGGGACAGGGGGCCTACGAGCAGTACTTC	CASSYEGQGAYEQYF
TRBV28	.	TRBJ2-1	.	TGTGCCAGCAGGAAATCTACAGGGTATGAGCAGTTCTTC	CASRKSTGYEQFF
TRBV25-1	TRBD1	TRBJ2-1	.	TGTGCCAGCAGTGAAGACAGGGGCGGCTACAATGAGCAGTTCTTC	CASSEDRGGYNEQFF
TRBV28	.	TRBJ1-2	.	TGTGCCAGCAACCTGCTCTCAGGGGCGTCCTATGGCTACACCTTC	CASNLLSGASYGYTF
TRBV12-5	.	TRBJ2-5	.	TGTGCTAGTGGTTTGAGGGGGGAGACCCAGTACTTC	CASGLRGETQYF
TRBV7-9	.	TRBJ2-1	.	TGTGCCAGCACAGTCGAGGCTAGCTCCTACAATGAGCAGTTCTTC	CASTVEASSYNEQFF
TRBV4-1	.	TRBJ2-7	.	TGCGCCAGCAGCCAAGATTTGAGCTACGAGCAGTACTTC	CASSQDLSYEQYF
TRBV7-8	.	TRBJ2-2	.	TGTGCCAGCAGCGAGCAGGGCAACACCGGGGAGCTGTTTTTT	CASSEQGNTGELFF
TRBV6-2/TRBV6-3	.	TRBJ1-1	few	TGTGCCAGCAGCGACCTTACAGACGAAGCTTTCTTT	CASSDLTDEAFF
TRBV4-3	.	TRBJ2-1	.	TGCGCCAGCAGCCAAGACGTGGAAGGGGGGGCCCCCTACAATGAGCAGTTCTTC	CASSQDVEGGAPYNEQFF
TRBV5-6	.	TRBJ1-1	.	TGTGCCAGCAGCTTGGTGCGGGGGGCAGGAACGTACACTGAAGCTTTCTTT	CASSLVRGAGTYTEAFF
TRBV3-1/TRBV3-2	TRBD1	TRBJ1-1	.	TGTGCCAGCAGCCAAGGCACAGGGGTTCCAGCTTTCTTT	CASSQGTGVPAFF
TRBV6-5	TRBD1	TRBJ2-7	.	TGTGCCAGCAGCGCCCGACAGGGGACCTACGAGCAGTACTTC	CASSARQGTYEQYF
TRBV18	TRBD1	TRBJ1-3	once	TGTGCCAGCTCATTCGCAGGGGGCTGGAACACCATATATTTT	CASSFAGGWNTIYF
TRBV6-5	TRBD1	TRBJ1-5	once	TGTGCCAGCAGCGCCCCCGGGGCAGGGGGACAGCCCCAGCATTTT	CASSAPGAGGQPQHF
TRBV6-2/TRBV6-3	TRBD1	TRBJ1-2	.	TGTGCCAGCAGTTATGGCGGACAGGGAGGCTATGGCTACACCTTC	CASSYGGQGGYGYTF
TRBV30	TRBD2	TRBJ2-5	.	TGTGCCTGGATGGTAGCGGGAGGGACCCAGTACTTC	CAWMVAGGTQYF
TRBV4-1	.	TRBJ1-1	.	TGCGCCAGCAGCCAAGGAGGGGGGAACACTGAAGCTTTCTTT	CASSQGGGNTEAFF
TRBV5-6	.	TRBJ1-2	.	TGTGCCAGCAGCTTGTGGGGACACAATAACTATGGCTACACCTTC	CASSLWGHNNYGYTF
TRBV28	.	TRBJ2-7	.	TGTGCCAGCAGTTTAAGGGACATACCCCCACTCGAGCAGTACTTC	CASSLRDIPPLEQYF
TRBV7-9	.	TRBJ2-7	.	TGTGCCAGCAGCTTAGTTTCAGGGGCTAACTACGAGCAGTACTTC	CASSLVSGANYEQYF
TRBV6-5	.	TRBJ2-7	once	TGTGCCAGCTGCATGAAGACAGGCCCCTACGAGCAGTACTTC	CASCMKTGPYEQYF
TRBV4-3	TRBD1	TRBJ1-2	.	TGCGCCAGCAGCCAAAGGACCTCGGGACAGGGCTACACCTTC	CASSQRTSGQGYTF
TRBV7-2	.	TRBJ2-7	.	TGTGCCAGCAGCTTATGGGGGGAATCCGAGCAGTACTTC	CASSLWGESEQYF
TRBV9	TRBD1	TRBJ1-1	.	TGTGCCAGCAGCCGGGACAGGGAGAACACTGAAGCTTTCTTT	CASSRDRENTEAFF
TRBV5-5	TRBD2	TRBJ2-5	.	TGTGCCAGCAGCTTTCTTGGAGCGGGAGGGCGAGAGACCCAGTACTTC	CASSFLGAGGRETQYF
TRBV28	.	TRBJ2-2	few	TGTGCCAGCAGGCAAGGGACTGGCGGGGAGCTGTTTTTT	CASRQGTGGELFF
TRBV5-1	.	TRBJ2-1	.	TGCGCCAGCAGCTTGAAAACAGGGTTGTCCTACAATGAGCAGTTCTTC	CASSLKTGLSYNEQFF
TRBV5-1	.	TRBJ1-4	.	TGCGCCAGCAGCTTAGACAGTTTTGGTGAAAAACTGTTTTTT	CASSLDSFGEKLFF